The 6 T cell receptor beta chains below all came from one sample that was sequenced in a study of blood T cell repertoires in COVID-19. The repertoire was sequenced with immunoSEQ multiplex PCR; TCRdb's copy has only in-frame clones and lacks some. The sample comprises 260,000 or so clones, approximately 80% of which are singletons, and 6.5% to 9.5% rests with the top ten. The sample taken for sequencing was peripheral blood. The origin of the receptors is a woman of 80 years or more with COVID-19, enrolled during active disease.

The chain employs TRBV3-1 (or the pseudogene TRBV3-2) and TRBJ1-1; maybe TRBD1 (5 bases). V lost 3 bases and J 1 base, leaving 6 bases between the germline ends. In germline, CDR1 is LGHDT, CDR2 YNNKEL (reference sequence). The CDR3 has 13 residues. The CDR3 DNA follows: TGTGCCAGCAGCCATACAGGGAACACTGAAGCTTTCTTT. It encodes CASSHTGNTEAFF.

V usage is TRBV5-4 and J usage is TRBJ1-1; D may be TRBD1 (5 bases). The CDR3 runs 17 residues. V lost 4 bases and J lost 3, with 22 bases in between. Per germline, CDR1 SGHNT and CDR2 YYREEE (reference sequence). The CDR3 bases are TGTGCCAGCAGCCCTACAGGATCTACGATTCGGCACACTGAAGCTTTCTTT. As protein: CASSPTGSTIRHTEAFF.

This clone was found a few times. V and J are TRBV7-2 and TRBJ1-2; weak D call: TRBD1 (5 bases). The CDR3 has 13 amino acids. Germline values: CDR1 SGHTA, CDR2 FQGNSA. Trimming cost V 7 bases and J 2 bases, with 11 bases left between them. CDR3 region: CASTADRNYGYTF. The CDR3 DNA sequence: TGTGCCAGCACCGCTGACAGAAACTATGGCTACACCTTC.

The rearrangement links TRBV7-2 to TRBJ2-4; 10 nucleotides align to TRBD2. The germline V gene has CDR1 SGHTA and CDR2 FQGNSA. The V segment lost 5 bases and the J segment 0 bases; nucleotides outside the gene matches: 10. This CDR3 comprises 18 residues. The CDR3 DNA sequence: TGTGCCAGCAGCCGGACTAGCGGTGGTGAACTAGCCAAAAACATTCAGTACTTC. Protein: CASSRTSGGELAKNIQYF.

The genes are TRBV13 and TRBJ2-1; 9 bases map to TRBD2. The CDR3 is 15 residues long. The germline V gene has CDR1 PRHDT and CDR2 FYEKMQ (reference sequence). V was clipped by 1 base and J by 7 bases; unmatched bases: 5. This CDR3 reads CASSLEGLARNEQFF. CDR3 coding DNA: TGTGCCAGCAGCTTAGAGGGACTAGCTAGGAATGAGCAGTTCTTC.

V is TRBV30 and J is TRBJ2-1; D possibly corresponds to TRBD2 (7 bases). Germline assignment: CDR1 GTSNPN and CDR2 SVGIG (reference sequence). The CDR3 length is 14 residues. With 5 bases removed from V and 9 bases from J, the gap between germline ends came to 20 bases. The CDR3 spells CAWAKGGGTTEQFF. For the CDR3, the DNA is TGTGCCTGGGCGAAAGGGGGGGGGACCACTGAGCAGTTCTTC. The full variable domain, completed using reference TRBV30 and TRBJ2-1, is SQTIHQWPATLVQPVGSPLSLECTVEGTSNPNLYWYRQAAGRGLQLLFYSVGIGQISSEVPQNLSASRPQDRQFILSSKKLLLSDSGFYLCAWAKGGGTTEQFFGPGTRLTVL.